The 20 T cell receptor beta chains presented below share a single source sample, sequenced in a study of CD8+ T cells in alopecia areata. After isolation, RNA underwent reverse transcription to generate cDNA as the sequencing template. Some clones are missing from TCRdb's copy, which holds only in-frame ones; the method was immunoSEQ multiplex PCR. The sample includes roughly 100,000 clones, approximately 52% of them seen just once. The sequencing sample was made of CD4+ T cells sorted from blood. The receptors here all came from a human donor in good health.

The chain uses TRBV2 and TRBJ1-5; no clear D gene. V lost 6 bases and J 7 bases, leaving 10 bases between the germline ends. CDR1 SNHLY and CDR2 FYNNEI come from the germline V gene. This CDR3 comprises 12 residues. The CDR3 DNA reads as TGTGCCAGCAGCCAGATCAGCCAGCCCCAGCATTTT. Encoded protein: CASSQISQPQHF.

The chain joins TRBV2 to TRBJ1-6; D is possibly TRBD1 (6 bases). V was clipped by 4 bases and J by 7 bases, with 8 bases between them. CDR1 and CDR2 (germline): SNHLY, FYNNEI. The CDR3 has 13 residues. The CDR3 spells CASSGQENSPLHF. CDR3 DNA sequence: TGTGCCAGCAGTGGACAGGAAAATTCACCCCTCCACTTT. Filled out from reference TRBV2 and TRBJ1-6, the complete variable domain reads EPEVTQTPSHQVTQMGQEVILRCVPISNHLYFYWYRQILGQKVEFLVSFYNNEISEKSEIFDDQFSVERPDGSNFTLKIRSTKLEDSAMYFCASSGQENSPLHFGNGTRLTVT.

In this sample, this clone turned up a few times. Here the CDR3 DNA reads TGTGCCAGCAGCCACCCGAAGGGCGGGACAGGGTGGAATCAGCCCCAGCATTTT. It is translated as CASSHPKGGTGWNQPQHF. The chain joins TRBV7-2 to TRBJ1-5; 9 nucleotides line up with TRBD1. This CDR3 has 18 residues. Losses at the gene ends were 5 bases for V and 4 bases for J; bases not matched to a gene: 15. Germline CDR1 is SGHTA and CDR2 is FQGNSA.

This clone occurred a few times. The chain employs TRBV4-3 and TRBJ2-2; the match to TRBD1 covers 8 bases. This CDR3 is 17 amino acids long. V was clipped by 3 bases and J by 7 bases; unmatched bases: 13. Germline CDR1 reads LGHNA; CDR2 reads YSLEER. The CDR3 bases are TGCGCCAGCAGCCAGACCTGGAGCAGGGGGCAGGACGGGGAGCTGTTTTTT. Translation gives CASSQTWSRGQDGELFF.

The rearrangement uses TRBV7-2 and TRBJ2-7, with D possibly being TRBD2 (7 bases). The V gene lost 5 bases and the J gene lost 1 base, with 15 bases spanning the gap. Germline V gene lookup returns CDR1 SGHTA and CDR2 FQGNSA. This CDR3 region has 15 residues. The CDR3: CASSPDGGRSYEQYF. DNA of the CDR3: TGTGCCAGCAGCCCCGACGGGGGGCGGTCCTACGAGCAGTACTTC. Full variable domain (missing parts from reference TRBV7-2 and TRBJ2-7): GAGVSQSPSNKVTEKGKDVELRCDPISGHTALYWYRQSLGQGLEFLIYFQGNSAPDKSGLPSDRFSAERTGGSVSTLTIQRTQQEDSAVYLCASSPDGGRSYEQYFGPGTRLTVT.

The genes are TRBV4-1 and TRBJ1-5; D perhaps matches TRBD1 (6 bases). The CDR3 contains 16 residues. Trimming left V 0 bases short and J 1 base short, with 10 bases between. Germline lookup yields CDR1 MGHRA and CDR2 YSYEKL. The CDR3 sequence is CASSQEQGRSNQPQHF. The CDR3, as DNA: TGCGCCAGCAGCCAAGAACAGGGCAGGAGCAATCAGCCCCAGCATTTT.

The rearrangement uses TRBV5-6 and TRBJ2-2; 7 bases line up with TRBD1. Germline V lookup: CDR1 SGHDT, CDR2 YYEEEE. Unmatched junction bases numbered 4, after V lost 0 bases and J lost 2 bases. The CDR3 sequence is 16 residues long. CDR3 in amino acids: CASSLGDRVNTGELFF. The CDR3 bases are TGTGCCAGCAGCTTGGGCGACAGGGTAAACACCGGGGAGCTGTTTTTT.

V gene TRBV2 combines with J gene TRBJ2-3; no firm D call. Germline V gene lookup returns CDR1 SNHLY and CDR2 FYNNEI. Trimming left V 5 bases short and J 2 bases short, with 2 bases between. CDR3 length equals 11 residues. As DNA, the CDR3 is TGTGCCAGCAGTTACACAGATACGCAGTATTTT. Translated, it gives CASSYTDTQYF.

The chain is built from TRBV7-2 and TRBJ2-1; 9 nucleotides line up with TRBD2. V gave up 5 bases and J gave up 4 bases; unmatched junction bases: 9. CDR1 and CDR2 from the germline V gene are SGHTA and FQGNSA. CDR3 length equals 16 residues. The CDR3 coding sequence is TGTGCCAGCAGCATCGCTGCGGGGGGGCCTTACAATGAGCAGTTCTTC. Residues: CASSIAAGGPYNEQFF.

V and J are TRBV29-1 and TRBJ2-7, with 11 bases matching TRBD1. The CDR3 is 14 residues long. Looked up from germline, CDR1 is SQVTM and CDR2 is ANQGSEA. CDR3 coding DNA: TGCAGTGCTACGGGACAGGGGGGTTCCTACGAGCAGTACTTC. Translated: CSATGQGGSYEQYF.

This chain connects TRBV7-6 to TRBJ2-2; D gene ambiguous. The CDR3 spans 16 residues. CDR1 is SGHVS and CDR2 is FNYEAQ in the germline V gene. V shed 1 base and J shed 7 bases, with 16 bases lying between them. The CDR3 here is CASSLEASMVGGELFF. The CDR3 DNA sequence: TGTGCCAGCAGCTTAGAGGCCTCGATGGTTGGCGGGGAGCTGTTTTTT.

CDR3: CAWSVGLAGGTDTQYF. The CDR3 DNA is TGTGCCTGGAGTGTAGGGCTAGCGGGGGGAACAGATACGCAGTATTTT. V is TRBV30 and J is TRBJ2-3; 11 positions match TRBD2. In germline, CDR1 is GTSNPN, CDR2 SVGIG (reference sequence). The CDR3 has 16 residues. Trimming at V came to 0 bases and at J to 3 bases, leaving 5 bases not matched to a gene.

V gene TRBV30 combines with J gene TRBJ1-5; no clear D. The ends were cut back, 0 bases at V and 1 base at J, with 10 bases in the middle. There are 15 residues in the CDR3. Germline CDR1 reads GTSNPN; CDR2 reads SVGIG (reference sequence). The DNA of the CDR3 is TGTGCCTGGAGTGTACTAGAGGAGAGCAATCAGCCCCAGCATTTT. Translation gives CAWSVLEESNQPQHF.

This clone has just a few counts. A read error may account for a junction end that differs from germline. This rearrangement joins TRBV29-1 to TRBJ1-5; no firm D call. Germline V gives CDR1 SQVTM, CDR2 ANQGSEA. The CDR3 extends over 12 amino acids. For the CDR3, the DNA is TGCAGCGTTCAAGACGTCAATCAGCCCCAGCATTTT. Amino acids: CSVQDVNQPQHF. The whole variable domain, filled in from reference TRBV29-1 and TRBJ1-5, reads SAVISQKPSRDICQRGTSLTIQCQVDSQVTMMFWYRQQPGQSLTLIATANQGSEATYESGFVIDKFPISRPNLTFSTLTVSNMSPEDSSIYLCSVQDVNQPQHFGDGTRLSIL.

The CDR3 region is CAWDAMGGQPQHF. CDR3 DNA sequence: TGTGCCTGGGACGCAATGGGGGGTCAGCCCCAGCATTTT. The chain recombines TRBV30 with TRBJ1-5; D may be TRBD1 (5 bases). With 5 bases removed from V and 6 bases from J, the gap between germline ends came to 14 bases. The CDR3 is made up of 13 amino acids. CDR1 and CDR2 from the germline V gene are GTSNPN and SVGIG (reference sequence).

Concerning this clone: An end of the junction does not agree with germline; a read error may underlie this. The DNA for the CDR3 is TGCGCCAGCAGGGGACACTCCGACGAGCAGTACTTC. It codes for CASRGHSDEQYF. The chain recombines TRBV23-1 with TRBJ2-7; a possible D gene is TRBD1 (6 bases). TRBV23-1 is marked as an open reading frame, function uncertain. The CDR3 spans 12 residues.

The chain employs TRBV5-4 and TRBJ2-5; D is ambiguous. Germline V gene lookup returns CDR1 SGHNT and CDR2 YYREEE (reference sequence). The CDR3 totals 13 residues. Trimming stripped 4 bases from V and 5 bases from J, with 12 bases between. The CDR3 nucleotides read TGTGCCAGCAGCCGCGCTTTGGGGGAGACCCAGTACTTC. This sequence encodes CASSRALGETQYF. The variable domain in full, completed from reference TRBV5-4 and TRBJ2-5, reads ETGVTQSPTHLIKTRGQQVTLRCSSQSGHNTVSWYQQALGQGPQFIFQYYREEENGRGNFPPRFSGLQFPNYSSELNVNALELDDSALYLCASSRALGETQYFGPGTRLLVL.

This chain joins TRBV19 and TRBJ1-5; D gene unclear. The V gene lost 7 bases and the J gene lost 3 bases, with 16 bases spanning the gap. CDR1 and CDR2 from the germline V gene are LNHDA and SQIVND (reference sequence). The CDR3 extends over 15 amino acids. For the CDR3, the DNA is TGTGCCAGTATGGAGTCCGACGGGCCCAATCAGCCCCAGCATTTT. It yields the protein CASMESDGPNQPQHF. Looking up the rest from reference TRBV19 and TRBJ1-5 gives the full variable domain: DGGITQSPKYLFRKEGQNVTLSCEQNLNHDAMYWYRQDPGQGLRLIYYSQIVNDFQKGDIAEGYSVSREKKESFPLTVTSAQKNPTAFYLCASMESDGPNQPQHFGDGTRLSIL.

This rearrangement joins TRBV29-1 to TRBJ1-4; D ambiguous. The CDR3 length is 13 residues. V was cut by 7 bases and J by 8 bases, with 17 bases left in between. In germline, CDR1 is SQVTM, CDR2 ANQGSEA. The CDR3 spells CSAGGRFGEKLFF. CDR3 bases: TGCAGCGCCGGCGGACGCTTTGGGGAAAAACTGTTTTTT.

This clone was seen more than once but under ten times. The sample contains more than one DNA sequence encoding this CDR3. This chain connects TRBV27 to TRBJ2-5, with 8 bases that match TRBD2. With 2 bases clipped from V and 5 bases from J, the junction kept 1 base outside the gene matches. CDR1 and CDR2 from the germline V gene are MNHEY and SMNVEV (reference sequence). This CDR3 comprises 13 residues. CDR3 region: CASSLRGGETQYF. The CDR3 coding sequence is TGTGCCAGCAGTTTACGGGGGGGGGAGACCCAGTACTTC.